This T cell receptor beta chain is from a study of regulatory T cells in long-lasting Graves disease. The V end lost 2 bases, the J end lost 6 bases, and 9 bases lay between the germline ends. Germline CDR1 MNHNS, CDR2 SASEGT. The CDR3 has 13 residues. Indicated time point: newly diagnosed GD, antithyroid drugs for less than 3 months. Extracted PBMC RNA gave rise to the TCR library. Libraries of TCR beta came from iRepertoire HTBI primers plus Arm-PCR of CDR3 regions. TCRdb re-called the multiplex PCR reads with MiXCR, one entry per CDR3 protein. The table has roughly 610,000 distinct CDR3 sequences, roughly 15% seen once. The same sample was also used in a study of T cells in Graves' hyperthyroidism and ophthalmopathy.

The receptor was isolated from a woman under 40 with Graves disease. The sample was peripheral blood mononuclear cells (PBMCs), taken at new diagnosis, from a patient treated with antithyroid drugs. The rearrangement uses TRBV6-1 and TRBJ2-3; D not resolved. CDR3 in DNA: TGTGCCAGCAGTGAAATCGTCGCGGATACGCAGTATTTT. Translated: CASSEIVADTQYF.